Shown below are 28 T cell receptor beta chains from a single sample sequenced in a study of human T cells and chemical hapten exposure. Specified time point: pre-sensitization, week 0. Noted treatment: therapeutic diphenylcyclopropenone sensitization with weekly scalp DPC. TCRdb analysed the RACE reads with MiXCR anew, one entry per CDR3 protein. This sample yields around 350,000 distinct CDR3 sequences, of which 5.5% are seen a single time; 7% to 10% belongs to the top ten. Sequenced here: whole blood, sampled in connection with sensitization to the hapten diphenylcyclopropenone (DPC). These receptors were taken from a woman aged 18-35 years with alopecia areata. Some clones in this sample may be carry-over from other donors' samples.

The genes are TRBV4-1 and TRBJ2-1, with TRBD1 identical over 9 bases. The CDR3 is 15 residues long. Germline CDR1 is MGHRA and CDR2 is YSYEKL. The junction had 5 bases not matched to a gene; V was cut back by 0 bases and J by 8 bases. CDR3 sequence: CASSQEDRGGDEQFF. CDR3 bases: TGCGCCAGCAGCCAAGAAGACAGGGGGGGAGATGAGCAGTTCTTC.

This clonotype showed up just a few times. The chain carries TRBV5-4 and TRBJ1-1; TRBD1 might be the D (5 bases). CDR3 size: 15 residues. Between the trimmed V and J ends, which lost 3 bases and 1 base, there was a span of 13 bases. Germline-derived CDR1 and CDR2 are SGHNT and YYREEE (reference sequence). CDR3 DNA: TGTGCCAGCAGCTCCCGTGAGGGGAAGAACACTGAAGCTTTCTTT. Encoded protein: CASSSREGKNTEAFF. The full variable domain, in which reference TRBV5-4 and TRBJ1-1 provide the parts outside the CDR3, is ETGVTQSPTHLIKTRGQQVTLRCSSQSGHNTVSWYQQALGQGPQFIFQYYREEENGRGNFPPRFSGLQFPNYSSELNVNALELDDSALYLCASSSREGKNTEAFFGQGTRLTVV.

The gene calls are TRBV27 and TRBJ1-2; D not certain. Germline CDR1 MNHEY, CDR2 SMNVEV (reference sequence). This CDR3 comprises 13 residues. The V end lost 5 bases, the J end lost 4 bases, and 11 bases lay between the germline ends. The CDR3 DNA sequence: TGTGCCAGCAGTCCGAACAGCCCCTATGGCTACACCTTC. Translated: CASSPNSPYGYTF.

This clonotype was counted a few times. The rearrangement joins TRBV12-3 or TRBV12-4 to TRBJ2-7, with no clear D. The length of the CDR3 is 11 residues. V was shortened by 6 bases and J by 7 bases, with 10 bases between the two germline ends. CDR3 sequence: CASSRVGEQYF. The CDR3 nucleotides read TGTGCCAGCAGCCGCGTGGGAGAGCAGTACTTC.

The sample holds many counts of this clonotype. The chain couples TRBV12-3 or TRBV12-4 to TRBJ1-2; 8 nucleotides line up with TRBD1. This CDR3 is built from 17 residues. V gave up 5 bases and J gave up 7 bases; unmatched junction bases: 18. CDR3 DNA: TGTGCCAGCAGTAAGGCCGGGACAGGCCGGCTTTATGCTGGCTACACCTTC. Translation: CASSKAGTGRLYAGYTF.

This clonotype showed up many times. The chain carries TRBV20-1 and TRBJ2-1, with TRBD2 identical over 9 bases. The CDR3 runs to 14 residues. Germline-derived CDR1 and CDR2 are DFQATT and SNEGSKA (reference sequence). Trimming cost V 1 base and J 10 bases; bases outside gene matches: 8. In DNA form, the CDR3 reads TGCAGTGCTAGAGTGGGCGGGGGGGCCGAGGAGCAGTTCTTC. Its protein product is CSARVGGGAEEQFF.

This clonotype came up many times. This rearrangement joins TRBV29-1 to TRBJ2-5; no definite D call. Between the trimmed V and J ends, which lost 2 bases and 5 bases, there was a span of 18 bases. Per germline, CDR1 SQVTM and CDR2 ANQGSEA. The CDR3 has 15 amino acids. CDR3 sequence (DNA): TGCAGCGTTGAACTTCCGGCGAGATCGTTCGAGACCCAGTACTTC. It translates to CSVELPARSFETQYF.

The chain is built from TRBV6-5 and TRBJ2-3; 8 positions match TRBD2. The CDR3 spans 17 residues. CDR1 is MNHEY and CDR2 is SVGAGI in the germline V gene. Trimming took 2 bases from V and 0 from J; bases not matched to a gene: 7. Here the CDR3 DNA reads TGTGCCAGCAGTTACATTTCGCGGGGGGTAAGCACAGATACGCAGTATTTT. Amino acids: CASSYISRGVSTDTQYF.

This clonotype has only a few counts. This CDR3 reads CASSQTGRNSNQPQHF. DNA of the CDR3: TGTGCCAGCAGCCAGACGGGACGAAATAGCAATCAGCCCCAGCATTTT. V and J are TRBV27 and TRBJ1-5; D perhaps matches TRBD1 (5 bases). The germline gives CDR1 MNHEY, CDR2 SMNVEV (reference sequence). The length of the CDR3 is 16 residues. Between the trimmed V and J ends, which lost 6 bases and 0 bases, there was a span of 15 bases.

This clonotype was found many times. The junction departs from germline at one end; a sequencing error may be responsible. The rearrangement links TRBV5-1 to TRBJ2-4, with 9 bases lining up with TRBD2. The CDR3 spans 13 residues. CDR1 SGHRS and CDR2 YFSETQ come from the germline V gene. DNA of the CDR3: TGCGCCAGCAGCTGGGATGGTCTAGCGGGGCCGAATTTC. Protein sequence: CASSWDGLAGPNF.

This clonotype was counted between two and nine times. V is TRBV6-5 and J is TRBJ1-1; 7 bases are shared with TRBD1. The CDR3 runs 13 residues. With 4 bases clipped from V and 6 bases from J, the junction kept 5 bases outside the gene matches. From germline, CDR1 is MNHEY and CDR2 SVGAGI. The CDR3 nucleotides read TGTGCCAGCAGTTTGCAGGGGGGGGCTGAAGCTTTCTTT. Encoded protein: CASSLQGGAEAFF.

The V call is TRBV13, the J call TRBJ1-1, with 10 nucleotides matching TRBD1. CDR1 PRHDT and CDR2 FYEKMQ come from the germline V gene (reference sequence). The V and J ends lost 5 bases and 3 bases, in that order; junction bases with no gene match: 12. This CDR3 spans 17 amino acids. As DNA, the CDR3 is TGTGCCAGCAGCCCGACAGGGGGCTCCGTACCGTACACTGAAGCTTTCTTT. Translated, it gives CASSPTGGSVPYTEAFF.

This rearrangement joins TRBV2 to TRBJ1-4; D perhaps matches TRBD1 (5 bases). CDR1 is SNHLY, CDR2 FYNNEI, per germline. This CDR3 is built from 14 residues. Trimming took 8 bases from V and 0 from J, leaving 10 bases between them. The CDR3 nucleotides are TGTGCCAGCGAGAGGGGTGCAACTAATGAAAAACTGTTTTTT. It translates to CASERGATNEKLFF.

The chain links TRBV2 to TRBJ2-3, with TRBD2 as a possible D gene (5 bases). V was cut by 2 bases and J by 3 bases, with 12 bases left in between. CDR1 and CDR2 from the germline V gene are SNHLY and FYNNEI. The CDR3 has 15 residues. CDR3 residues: CASSERGPRTDTQYF. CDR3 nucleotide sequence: TGTGCCAGCAGTGAACGAGGGCCGAGGACAGATACGCAGTATTTT.

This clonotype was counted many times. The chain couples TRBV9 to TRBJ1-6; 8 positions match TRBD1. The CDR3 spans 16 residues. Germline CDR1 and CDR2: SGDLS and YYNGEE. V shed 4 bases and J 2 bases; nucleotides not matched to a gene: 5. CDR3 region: CASSLGQGPYNSPLHF. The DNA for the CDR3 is TGTGCCAGCAGCCTTGGACAGGGTCCCTATAATTCACCCCTCCACTTT.

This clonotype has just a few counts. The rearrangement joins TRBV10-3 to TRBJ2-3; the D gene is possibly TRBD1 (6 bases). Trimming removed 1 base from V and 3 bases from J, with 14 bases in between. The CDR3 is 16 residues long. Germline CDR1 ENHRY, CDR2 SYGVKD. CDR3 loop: CAISEFWTEVTDTQYF. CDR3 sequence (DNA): TGTGCCATCAGTGAGTTCTGGACAGAAGTTACAGATACGCAGTATTTT.

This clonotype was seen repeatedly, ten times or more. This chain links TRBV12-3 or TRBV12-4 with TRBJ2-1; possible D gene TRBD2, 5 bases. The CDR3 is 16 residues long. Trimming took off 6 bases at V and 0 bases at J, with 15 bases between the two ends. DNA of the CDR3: TGTGCCAGCAGGACCCCGGGGTCAAGCTCCTACAATGAGCAGTTCTTC. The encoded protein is CASRTPGSSSYNEQFF.

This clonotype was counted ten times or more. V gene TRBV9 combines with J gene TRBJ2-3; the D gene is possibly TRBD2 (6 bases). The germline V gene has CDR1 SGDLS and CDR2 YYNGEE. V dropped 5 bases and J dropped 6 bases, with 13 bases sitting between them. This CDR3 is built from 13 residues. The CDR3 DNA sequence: TGTGCCAGCAGGGGACTCGACAAGGATACGCAGTATTTT. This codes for CASRGLDKDTQYF.

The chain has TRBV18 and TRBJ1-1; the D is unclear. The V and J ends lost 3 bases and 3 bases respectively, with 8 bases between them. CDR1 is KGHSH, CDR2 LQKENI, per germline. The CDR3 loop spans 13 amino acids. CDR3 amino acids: CASSPLKDTEAFF. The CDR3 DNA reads TGTGCCAGCTCACCGCTCAAAGACACTGAAGCTTTCTTT.

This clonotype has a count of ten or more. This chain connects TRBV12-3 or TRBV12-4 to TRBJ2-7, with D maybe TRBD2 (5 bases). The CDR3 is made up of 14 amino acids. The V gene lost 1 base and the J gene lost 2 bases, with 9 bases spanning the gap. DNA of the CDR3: TGTGCCAGCAGTTTAGGGCAGAGGGCCTACGAGCAGTACTTC. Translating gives CASSLGQRAYEQYF.

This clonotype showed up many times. As DNA, the CDR3 is TGTGCCAGCAGTAGATCCGGGACATATAACACCGGGGAGCTGTTTTTT. It codes for CASSRSGTYNTGELFF. The J gene is TRBJ2-2, the V gene TRBV6-2 or TRBV6-3, with D possibly being TRBD1 (6 bases). This CDR3 spans 16 amino acids. V gave up 5 bases and J gave up 2 bases, with 15 bases separating them. Germline V CDR1 and CDR2: MNHEY, SVGEGT.

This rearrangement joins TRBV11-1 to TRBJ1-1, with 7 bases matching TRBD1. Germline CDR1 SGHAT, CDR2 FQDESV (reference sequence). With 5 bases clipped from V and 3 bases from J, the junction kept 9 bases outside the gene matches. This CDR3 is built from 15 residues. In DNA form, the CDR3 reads TGTGCCAGCAGCCTGGGACAGAGAAAGTACACTGAAGCTTTCTTT. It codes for CASSLGQRKYTEAFF.

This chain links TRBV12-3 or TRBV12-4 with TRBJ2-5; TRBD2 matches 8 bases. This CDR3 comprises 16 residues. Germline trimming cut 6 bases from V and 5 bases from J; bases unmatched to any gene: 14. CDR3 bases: TGTGCCAGCAGCCCCCACGGAGCGGGGGCGGAGGAGACCCAGTACTTC. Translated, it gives CASSPHGAGAEETQYF.

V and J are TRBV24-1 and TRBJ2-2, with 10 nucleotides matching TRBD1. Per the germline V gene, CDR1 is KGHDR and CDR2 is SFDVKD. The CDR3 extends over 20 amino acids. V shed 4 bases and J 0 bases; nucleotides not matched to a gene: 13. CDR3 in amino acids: CATSDPDRTGGPTNTGELFF. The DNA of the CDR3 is TGTGCCACCAGTGACCCGGACCGGACAGGGGGGCCTACGAACACCGGGGAGCTGTTTTTT.

The CDR3 sequence: CASSQGDSPGANVLTF. The CDR3 DNA is TGTGCCAGCAGCCAAGGGGACAGTCCTGGGGCCAACGTCCTGACTTTC. The chain is built from TRBV4-2 and TRBJ2-6; 7 positions agree with TRBD1. Germline loops: CDR1 LGHNA, CDR2 YNFKEQ. The CDR3 has 16 amino acids. V gave up 1 base and J gave up 2 bases; unmatched junction bases: 2.

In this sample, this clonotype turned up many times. CDR3 DNA: TGTGCCAGCAGCTTACTGTTCGGGGGGCACACAGATACGCAGTATTTT. Protein: CASSLLFGGHTDTQYF. The chain uses TRBV7-8 and TRBJ2-3; TRBD2 might be the D (7 bases). CDR3 length equals 16 residues. Germline CDR1 is SGHVS and CDR2 is FQNEAQ. V dropped 2 bases and J dropped 2 bases, with 14 bases sitting between them. Filled out from reference TRBV7-8 and TRBJ2-3, the complete variable domain reads GAGVSQSPRYKVAKRGQDVALRCDPISGHVSLFWYQQALGQGPEFLTYFQNEAQLDKSGLPSDRFFAERPEGSVSTLKIQRTQQEDSAVYLCASSLLFGGHTDTQYFGPGTRLTVL.

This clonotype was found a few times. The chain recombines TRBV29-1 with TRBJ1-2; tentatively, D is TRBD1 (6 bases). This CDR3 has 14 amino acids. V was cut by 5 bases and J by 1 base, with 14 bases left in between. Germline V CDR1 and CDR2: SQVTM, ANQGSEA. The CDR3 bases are TGCAGCGTTCCGGACAGAGGGTTTAACTATGGCTACACCTTC. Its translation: CSVPDRGFNYGYTF. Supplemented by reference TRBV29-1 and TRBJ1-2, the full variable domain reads SAVISQKPSRDICQRGTSLTIQCQVDSQVTMMFWYRQQPGQSLTLIATANQGSEATYESGFVIDKFPISRPNLTFSTLTVSNMSPEDSSIYLCSVPDRGFNYGYTFGSGTRLTVV.

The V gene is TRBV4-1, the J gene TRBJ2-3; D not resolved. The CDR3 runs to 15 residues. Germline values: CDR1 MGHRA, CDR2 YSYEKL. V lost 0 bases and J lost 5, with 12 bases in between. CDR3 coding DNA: TGCGCCAGCAGCCAAGATTATACCTCAGGAGATACGCAGTATTTT. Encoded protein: CASSQDYTSGDTQYF.